This T cell receptor beta chain was obtained from a study of a mutant IDH1 vaccine in newly diagnosed glioma. As for the study in general: Patients underwent eight vaccinations, which took place in weeks 1, 3, 5, 7, 11, 15, 19 and 23. Mean patient age was about 40 years; approximately 60% were male and around 40% female. Earlier care involved radiotherapy, temozolomide, or both, and the majority received both. Whole-study findings and limits: Among top peripheral T cell clonotypes, changes seemed unrelated to pseudoprogression.

Comments on this clone: Its matching antigen is unknown.

This sample's time point: week 11, during vaccination. A single vaccine dose contained 300 ug of mutant IDH1 20-mer peptide, and topical imiquimod was used with it. The CDR3 sequence is 10 residues long. The germline V gene has CDR1 SQVTM and CDR2 ANQGSEA. V lost 4 bases, J lost 5 bases, and 6 bases lay in between. Repertoires were generated with immunoSEQ multiplex PCR, while TCRdb's copy carries only in-frame clones and drops some. The sample consists of some 120,000 clones, around four fifths of them appearing once. The sample consisted of PBMCs, taken from a glioma patient whose treatment included an IDH1 peptide vaccine. The source is a man aged 40-49 years with glioma. This sequence joins TRBV29-1 and TRBJ2-7, with D unclear. CDR3 protein: CSVVANEQYF. The CDR3, as DNA: TGCAGCGTTGTGGCGAACGAGCAGTACTTC.